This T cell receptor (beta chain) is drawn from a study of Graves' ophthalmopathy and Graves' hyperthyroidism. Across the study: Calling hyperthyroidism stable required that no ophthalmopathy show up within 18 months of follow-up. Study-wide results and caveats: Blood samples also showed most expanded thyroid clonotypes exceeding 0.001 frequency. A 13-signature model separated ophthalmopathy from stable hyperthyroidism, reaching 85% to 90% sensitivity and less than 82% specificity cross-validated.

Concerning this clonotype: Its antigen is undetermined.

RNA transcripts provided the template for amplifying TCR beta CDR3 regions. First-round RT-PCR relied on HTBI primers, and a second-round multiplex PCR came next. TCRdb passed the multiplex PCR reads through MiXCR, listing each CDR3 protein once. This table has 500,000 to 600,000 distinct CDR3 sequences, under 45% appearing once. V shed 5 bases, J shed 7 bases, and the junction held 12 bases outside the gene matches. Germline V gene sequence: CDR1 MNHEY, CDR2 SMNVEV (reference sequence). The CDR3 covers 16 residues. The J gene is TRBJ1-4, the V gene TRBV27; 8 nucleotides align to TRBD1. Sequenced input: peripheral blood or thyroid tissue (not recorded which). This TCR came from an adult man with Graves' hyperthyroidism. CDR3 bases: TGTGCCAGCAGTCCCACCTACAGGGGGACGAGTGAAAAACTGTTTTTT. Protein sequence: CASSPTYRGTSEKLFF.